The 29 T cell receptor beta chains below were found in one sample sequenced in a study of T-cell memory formation after mild COVID-19. TCRdb processed the 5' RACE reads anew with MiXCR; each CDR3 protein has one entry. There are roughly 250,000 distinct CDR3 sequences in the sample; approximately 15% occur only once, and roughly 21% lies in the top ten. The material sequenced was PBMCs or a T cell subset sorted from them (not recorded which). The receptors here all came from a man younger than 30 who had mild COVID-19 (a few samples of this study predate the infection). Cell type and time point are not known.

V gene TRBV7-9 combines with J gene TRBJ2-5, with no clear D. CDR1 SEHNR and CDR2 FQNEAQ come from the germline V gene (reference sequence). V was shortened by 5 bases and J by 1 base, with 11 bases between the two germline ends. There are 14 residues in the CDR3. CDR3 in amino acids: CASSPPPGQETQYF. CDR3 bases: TGTGCCAGCAGCCCCCCCCCGGGCCAAGAGACCCAGTACTTC.

This clonotype has a handful of counts. This sequence joins TRBV29-1 and TRBJ2-2, with D perhaps matching TRBD2 (7 bases). This CDR3 region has 14 residues. V gave up 2 bases and J gave up 6 bases, with 13 bases separating them. Germline CDR1 and CDR2: SQVTM and ANQGSEA. The CDR3 is CSVELQGRAGELFF. The CDR3 DNA sequence: TGCAGCGTTGAACTTCAGGGGAGGGCCGGGGAGCTGTTTTTT.

This chain links TRBV29-1 with TRBJ2-2; TRBD1 matches 7 bases. Per germline, CDR1 SQVTM and CDR2 ANQGSEA. The CDR3 has 16 amino acids. V shed 7 bases, J shed 3 bases, and the junction held 14 bases outside the gene matches. For the CDR3, the DNA is TGCAGCGCCGAGGGGGCCTCGGCAGGGCACACCGGGGAGCTGTTTTTT. Its translation: CSAEGASAGHTGELFF.

This clonotype was counted only a few times. The chain recombines TRBV12-3 or TRBV12-4 with TRBJ2-3; 8 bases line up with TRBD2. V gave up 1 base and J gave up 6 bases; unmatched junction bases: 6. The CDR3 has 15 residues. The CDR3 here is CASSLGAGERDTQYF. The CDR3 region has the DNA TGTGCCAGCAGTTTAGGAGCGGGGGAGAGGGATACGCAGTATTTT.

The chain combines TRBV15 with TRBJ2-1; 9 positions agree with TRBD1. The CDR3 runs 13 residues. Unmatched junction bases numbered 7, after V lost 0 bases and J lost 16 bases. Germline values: CDR1 LNHNV, CDR2 YYDKDF (reference sequence). CDR3: CATSRDPDRGYFF. CDR3 in DNA: TGTGCCACCAGCAGAGACCCCGACAGGGGGTATTTCTTC.

This chain connects TRBV6-5 to TRBJ2-7; the D is unclear. This CDR3 comprises 15 residues. CDR1 and CDR2 from the germline V gene are MNHEY and SVGAGI. V lost 6 bases to trimming and J lost 2 bases, with 17 bases between them. CDR3 in DNA: TGTGCCAGCAGCCGAGGATCAGTAGGTACCTACGAGCAGTACTTC. Protein product: CASSRGSVGTYEQYF.

This chain links TRBV29-1 with TRBJ2-5, with TRBD1 identical over 8 bases. The CDR3 covers 13 residues. J lost 6 bases, V lost 2 bases, and 5 bases had no gene match. Germline values: CDR1 SQVTM, CDR2 ANQGSEA. The CDR3: CSVESDRVKTQYF. Here the CDR3 DNA reads TGCAGCGTTGAATCGGACAGGGTAAAGACCCAGTACTTC.

V is TRBV7-9 and J is TRBJ2-3, with TRBD2 identical over 8 bases. With V trimmed by 5 bases and J by 2 bases, 12 bases remained unmatched. Germline loops: CDR1 SEHNR, CDR2 FQNEAQ (reference sequence). The length of the CDR3 is 17 residues. The CDR3, as DNA: TGTGCCAGCAGCACAAGGGGGAGCGGGGGACCCACAGATACGCAGTATTTT. The encoded protein is CASSTRGSGGPTDTQYF.

The rearrangement links TRBV7-2 to TRBJ2-5; 9 bases align to TRBD2. Per the germline V gene, CDR1 is SGHTA and CDR2 is FQGNSA. This CDR3 spans 15 amino acids. J lost 3 bases, V lost 4 bases, and 6 bases had no gene match. The CDR3 spells CASSSTSGSKETQYF. CDR3 DNA: TGTGCCAGCAGCTCGACTAGCGGTTCGAAAGAGACCCAGTACTTC.

This clonotype was observed a few times. J is TRBJ1-1 and V is TRBV25-1; D not resolved. Germline V gene sequence: CDR1 MGHDK, CDR2 SYGVNS. This CDR3 comprises 16 residues. The V gene lost 2 bases and the J gene lost 0 bases, with 13 bases spanning the gap. CDR3 loop: CASSESFRPMNTEAFF. The CDR3, as DNA: TGTGCCAGCAGTGAAAGTTTCAGGCCTATGAACACTGAAGCTTTCTTT.

This clonotype occurred a few times. The gene calls are TRBV2 and TRBJ2-7; 9 nucleotides line up with TRBD1. CDR1 is SNHLY and CDR2 is FYNNEI in the germline V gene. There are 14 residues in the CDR3. Germline trimming cut 3 bases from V and 4 bases from J; bases unmatched to any gene: 4. CDR3 residues: CASSEGTGIYEQYV. The CDR3 coding sequence is TGTGCCAGCAGTGAGGGGACAGGGATTTACGAGCAGTACGTC.

The rearrangement uses TRBV7-3 and TRBJ2-2; the D gene is possibly TRBD2 (6 bases). The V end was cut by 6 bases, the J end by 5 bases, with 13 bases between. This CDR3 region has 14 residues. Per the germline V gene, CDR1 is SGHTA and CDR2 is FQGTGA. The CDR3 reads CASSKQEGTGELFF. The CDR3 nucleotides read TGTGCCAGCAGTAAACAGGAGGGGACCGGGGAGCTGTTTTTT.

This clonotype came up a few times. The chain joins TRBV10-3 to TRBJ2-5, with D unresolved. Germline V lookup: CDR1 ENHRY, CDR2 SYGVKD. Trimming took off 4 bases at V and 5 bases at J, with 8 bases between the two ends. This CDR3 contains 12 residues. The CDR3 DNA reads as TGTGCCATCAGTGGCCCGGAGGAGACCCAGTACTTC. Translation gives CAISGPEETQYF.

This clonotype was detected a few times. The chain is built from TRBV5-1 and TRBJ2-5; D gene unclear. Per the germline V gene, CDR1 is SGHRS and CDR2 is YFSETQ. The CDR3 consists of 13 residues. V lost 7 bases and J lost 3, with 13 bases in between. CDR3 sequence (DNA): TGCGCCAGCGGCCCCGACGGAGAAGAGACCCAGTACTTC. Protein: CASGPDGEETQYF.

The chain links TRBV20-1 to TRBJ2-4, with D uncertain. Trimming took off 0 bases at V and 1 base at J, with 13 bases between the two ends. CDR3 length equals 16 residues. The germline V gene has CDR1 DFQATT and CDR2 SNEGSKA (reference sequence). Here the CDR3 DNA reads TGCAGTGCTAGAGATTCGGGCGGCTGGGCCAAAAACATTCAGTACTTC. Its protein is CSARDSGGWAKNIQYF.

The V and J genes are TRBV12-3 or TRBV12-4 and TRBJ2-7, with D tentatively TRBD1 or TRBD2 (5 bases each). This CDR3 has 12 residues. With 5 bases removed from V and 3 bases from J, the gap between germline ends came to 8 bases. Written as DNA, the CDR3 is TGTGCCAGCAGTCGGGACCTCTACGAGCAGTACTTC. Translating it yields CASSRDLYEQYF.

This clonotype occurred a few times. The CDR3 sequence: CASSPGGDGGDTQYF. The CDR3 coding sequence is TGTGCCAGCAGCCCGGGTGGGGATGGGGGAGATACGCAGTATTTT. This chain uses TRBV7-6 with TRBJ2-3; D is perhaps TRBD1 or TRBD2 (5 bases each). Germline CDR1 SGHVS, CDR2 FNYEAQ. The CDR3 is 15 amino acids. V was cut by 5 bases and J by 5 bases, with 17 bases left in between. Full variable domain (rest looked up from reference TRBV7-6 and TRBJ2-3): GAGVSQSPRYKVTKRGQDVALRCDPISGHVSLYWYRQALGQGPEFLTYFNYEAQQDKSGLPNDRFSAERPEGSISTLTIQRTEQRDSAMYRCASSPGGDGGDTQYFGPGTRLTVL.

The CDR3 spells CASGRLAGDIDTQYF. The CDR3 coding sequence is TGTGCCAGTGGCCGGCTAGCGGGGGACATCGATACGCAGTATTTT. The rearrangement links TRBV5-5 to TRBJ2-3; 10 nucleotides match TRBD2. The ends lost 8 bases at V and 6 bases at J; junction bases unmatched: 12. Germline lookup yields CDR1 SGHKS and CDR2 YYEKEE (reference sequence). This CDR3 is built from 15 residues.

Regarding this clonotype: No conserved phenylalanine or tryptophan is present at the end of the CDR3, so a read error is the likely explanation. The chain recombines TRBV7-3 with TRBJ2-1; D is perhaps TRBD1 (6 bases). Per the germline V gene, CDR1 is SGHTA and CDR2 is FQGTGA. Trimming cost V 9 bases and J 7 bases, with 19 bases left between them. This CDR3 region has 14 residues. The CDR3 region is CASSPGQGWNEQFL. CDR3 in DNA: TGTGCCAGTTCCCCAGGGCAGGGGTGGAATGAGCAGTTCTTA.

The chain uses TRBV3-1 and TRBJ1-5, with D unresolved. Germline lookup yields CDR1 LGHDT and CDR2 YNNKEL (reference sequence). Trimming stripped 4 bases from V and 8 bases from J, with 12 bases between. CDR3 size: 13 residues. CDR3 protein: CASSPRFMKPQHF. CDR3 DNA sequence: TGTGCCAGCAGCCCCCGATTCATGAAGCCCCAGCATTTT.

This chain links TRBV6-5 with TRBJ1-1; D not certain. The V gene's germline CDR1 is MNHEY and CDR2 SVGAGI. This CDR3 is 14 amino acids long. V was clipped by 1 base and J by 3 bases, with 9 bases between them. CDR3 loop: CASSYFGEDTEAFF. CDR3 in DNA: TGTGCCAGCAGTTACTTCGGGGAAGACACTGAAGCTTTCTTT.

This clonotype was counted a few times. V is TRBV24-1 and J is TRBJ2-1, with a possible D match to TRBD2 (6 bases). The CDR3 contains 16 residues. Trimming stripped 1 base from V and 1 base from J, with 10 bases between. Germline CDR1 reads KGHDR; CDR2 reads SFDVKD. For the CDR3, the DNA is TGTGCCACCAGTGATTTCGACGGGGGTTCCTACAATGAGCAGTTCTTC. It encodes CATSDFDGGSYNEQFF.

This clonotype was recorded a few times. The chain joins TRBV14 to TRBJ2-3; D is unresolved. Trimming took 1 base from V and 5 from J, leaving 7 bases between them. Germline V gives CDR1 SGHDN, CDR2 FVKESK. The CDR3 spans 13 residues. CDR3 protein: CASSQGWRDTQYF. CDR3 nucleotides: TGTGCCAGCAGCCAAGGATGGAGAGATACGCAGTATTTT.

The rearrangement links TRBV6-1 to TRBJ2-2, with D unclear. Trimming took 6 bases from V and 4 from J, leaving 9 bases between them. The CDR3 consists of 13 residues. CDR1 is MNHNS and CDR2 is SASEGT in the germline V gene. The CDR3 loop reads CASRNPFTGELFF. CDR3 coding DNA: TGTGCCAGCAGAAACCCTTTCACCGGGGAGCTGTTTTTT.

This clonotype was counted many times. V is TRBV3-1 and J is TRBJ1-5, with D perhaps matching TRBD1 (5 bases). Trimming left V 1 base short and J 0 bases short, with 10 bases between. The CDR3 has 16 residues. Germline V CDR1 and CDR2: LGHDT, YNNKEL (reference sequence). This CDR3 is CASSQGGTGSNQPQHF. CDR3 nucleotides: TGTGCCAGCAGCCAAGGAGGGACGGGTAGCAATCAGCCCCAGCATTTT.

The V and J genes are TRBV9 and TRBJ2-5, with D perhaps TRBD1 (6 bases). The CDR3 has 15 amino acids. Per germline, CDR1 SGDLS and CDR2 YYNGEE. Trimming took off 2 bases at V and 1 base at J, with 12 bases between the two ends. The CDR3 region is CASSVQGTRQETQYF. DNA of the CDR3: TGTGCCAGCAGCGTTCAGGGGACCCGCCAAGAGACCCAGTACTTC.

DNA for the CDR3: TGTGCCAGCAGACAGACGGATAACTATGGCTACACCTTC. It is translated as CASRQTDNYGYTF. This chain links TRBV6-2 or TRBV6-3 with TRBJ1-2; D is undetermined. CDR1 and CDR2 from the germline V gene are MNHEY and SVGEGT. The V gene lost 6 bases and the J gene lost 1 base, with 9 bases spanning the gap. This CDR3 has 13 residues.

The genes are TRBV20-1 and TRBJ2-7; D possibly corresponds to TRBD1 (5 bases). Per germline, CDR1 DFQATT and CDR2 SNEGSKA (reference sequence). This CDR3 region has 16 residues. V was pared by 0 bases and J by 7 bases, with 22 bases between. CDR3 loop: CSARDSRWKGSAEQYF. CDR3 bases: TGCAGTGCTAGAGATAGTCGTTGGAAGGGGTCTGCAGAGCAGTACTTC.

This clonotype has a handful of counts. The chain employs TRBV10-3 and TRBJ1-2, with D possibly matching TRBD1 (6 bases). Germline assignment: CDR1 ENHRY and CDR2 SYGVKD. V lost 0 bases, J lost 6 bases, and 14 bases lay in between. There are 15 residues in the CDR3. This CDR3 is CAISESRQAGDGYTF. In DNA form, the CDR3 reads TGTGCCATCAGTGAGTCGAGACAGGCAGGCGATGGCTACACCTTC.